Shown below are 20 T cell receptor beta chains from a single sample sequenced in a study of OX40 agonist ivuxolimab in advanced cancers. The data were produced by immunoSEQ multiplex PCR, yet TCRdb's version contains in-frame clones alone and is incomplete. The table shows more than 85,000 clones, with about four fifths occurring only once. Sequencing was performed on CD4+ or CD8+ T cells sorted from blood, taken in a trial of the OX40 agonist ivuxolimab. The receptors shown here come from an adult with an advanced solid tumor such as melanoma, head and neck, liver or kidney cancer.

On this clone itself: The sample carries other DNA sequences with the same CDR3. The rearrangement links TRBV29-1 to TRBJ2-7, with 11 nucleotides matching TRBD2. CDR1 and CDR2 from the germline V gene are SQVTM and ANQGSEA. This CDR3 has 16 residues. Trimming at V came to 2 bases and at J to 6 bases, leaving 12 bases not matched to a gene. As DNA, the CDR3 is TGCAGCGTTGAAAAGGCGCTAGCGGGAGGCGCCGGCGAGCAGTACTTC. Translating it yields CSVEKALAGGAGEQYF.

The V call is TRBV11-1, the J call TRBJ2-7; D remains ambiguous. Germline V gene sequence: CDR1 SGHAT, CDR2 FQDESV (reference sequence). V was trimmed by 1 base and J by 2 bases, leaving 9 bases between them. This CDR3 spans 14 amino acids. The CDR3 nucleotides are TGTGCCAGCAGCTTAGTAGGCAGAACCTACGAGCAGTACTTC. This encodes CASSLVGRTYEQYF. The complete variable domain, with remaining parts taken from reference TRBV11-1 and TRBJ2-7, reads EAEVAQSPRYKITEKSQAVAFWCDPISGHATLYWYRQILGQGPELLVQFQDESVVDDSQLPKDRFSAERLKGVDSTLKIQPAELGDSAMYLCASSLVGRTYEQYFGPGTRLTVT.

The chain combines TRBV18 with TRBJ2-1; D uncertain. Germline CDR1 KGHSH, CDR2 LQKENI. Trimming stripped 5 bases from V and 5 bases from J, with 13 bases between. The CDR3 has 14 amino acids. For the CDR3, the DNA is TGTGCCAGCTCATCGCCCGGGTCAAACAATGAGCAGTTCTTC. Translation: CASSSPGSNNEQFF.

This rearrangement joins TRBV6-5 to TRBJ2-7; TRBD2 aligns across 7 bases. V gave up 7 bases and J gave up 4 bases; unmatched junction bases: 13. Per germline, CDR1 MNHEY and CDR2 SVGAGI. The CDR3 is 15 amino acids. In DNA form, the CDR3 reads TGTGCCAGCACGAATAGCCGGGGCGGGGGATACGAGCAGTACTTC. It yields the protein CASTNSRGGGYEQYF.

The chain recombines TRBV6-1 with TRBJ2-5; 7 bases match TRBD1. Unmatched junction bases numbered 3, after V lost 10 bases and J lost 4 bases. The length of the CDR3 is 11 residues. Germline assignment: CDR1 MNHNS and CDR2 SASEGT. CDR3: CATHRGETQYF. Here the CDR3 DNA reads TGTGCCACCCACAGGGGAGAGACCCAGTACTTC.

CDR3 DNA sequence: TGTGCCAGCAGTGAAGCACGGAGCGGGGGGCCGTACCAAGAGACCCAGTACTTC. Translation: CASSEARSGGPYQETQYF. J is TRBJ2-5 and V is TRBV6-1, with 9 bases fitting TRBD2. Looked up from germline, CDR1 is MNHNS and CDR2 is SASEGT. CDR3 length equals 18 residues. The trim removed 0 bases at V and 0 bases at J, leaving 8 bases unmatched.

This clone was counted a few times. The V call is TRBV4-2, the J call TRBJ2-3; possible D gene TRBD1, 5 bases. CDR1 is LGHNA and CDR2 is YNFKEQ in the germline V gene. The CDR3 has 15 amino acids. Trimming removed 0 bases at V and 6 bases at J, with 13 bases between. The DNA of the CDR3 is TGTGCCAGCAGCCAAGAAACAGGACCCCGCGATACGCAGTATTTT. This gives the protein CASSQETGPRDTQYF.

The rearrangement uses TRBV7-2 and TRBJ1-2; 9 bases fit TRBD1. The V gene's germline CDR1 is SGHTA and CDR2 FQGNSA. The CDR3 has 14 amino acids. V gave up 5 bases and J gave up 4 bases; unmatched junction bases: 5. CDR3 sequence: CASSRDRESYGYTF. As DNA, the CDR3 is TGTGCCAGCAGCCGGGACAGGGAAAGCTATGGCTACACCTTC.

This rearrangement joins TRBV4-1 to TRBJ1-2; no clear D gene. The CDR3 totals 14 residues. V lost 4 bases, J lost 0 bases, and 9 bases lay in between. The germline V gene has CDR1 MGHRA and CDR2 YSYEKL. CDR3 in amino acids: CASSPDGTNYGYTF. CDR3 DNA: TGCGCCAGCAGCCCGGACGGTACTAACTATGGCTACACCTTC.

V is TRBV7-9 and J is TRBJ1-2, with a tentative D call TRBD1 (6 bases). This CDR3 has 13 amino acids. The V end was cut by 5 bases, the J end by 4 bases, with 11 bases between. Per the germline V gene, CDR1 is SEHNR and CDR2 is FQNEAQ (reference sequence). The CDR3 DNA is TGTGCCAGCAGCAGGGGGTCTGCCTATGGCTACACCTTC. Translated: CASSRGSAYGYTF.

This chain connects TRBV19 to TRBJ2-7; weak D call: TRBD2 (5 bases). The V gene's germline CDR1 is LNHDA and CDR2 SQIVND (reference sequence). The CDR3 extends over 15 amino acids. V gave up 7 bases and J gave up 2 bases, with 18 bases separating them. The CDR3: CASTPRLGEAYEQYF. For the CDR3, the DNA is TGTGCCAGTACCCCGAGGCTGGGAGAGGCCTACGAGCAGTACTTC.

This clone was counted between two and nine times. This chain joins TRBV7-9 and TRBJ1-1; D gene unclear. Germline lookup yields CDR1 SEHNR and CDR2 FQNEAQ (reference sequence). This CDR3 has 13 amino acids. Trimming cost V 0 bases and J 4 bases, with 6 bases left between them. The CDR3 DNA follows: TGTGCCAGCAGCTTAGCAACCGCCACTGAAGCTTTCTTT. This codes for CASSLATATEAFF.

This clone was detected once. A junction boundary mismatches the germline segment, possibly from a read error. This chain uses TRBV5-4 with TRBJ2-7; 9 nucleotides match TRBD2. This CDR3 is 14 amino acids long. CDR1 is SGHNT and CDR2 is YYREEE in the germline V gene (reference sequence). The CDR3 loop reads CASSQIAGAGEQYF. DNA for the CDR3: TGCGCCAGCAGCCAAATAGCGGGAGCTGGAGAGCAGTACTTC.

This sequence joins TRBV28 and TRBJ1-1; weak D call: TRBD1 (6 bases). V lost 5 bases, J lost 7 bases, and 11 bases lay in between. Germline CDR1 MDHEN, CDR2 SYDVKM. This CDR3 contains 12 residues. The CDR3 protein is CASSAGHREAFF. The CDR3 region has the DNA TGTGCCAGCAGTGCGGGACATCGTGAAGCTTTCTTT.

This clone showed up just once. The CDR3 carries no conserved terminal phenylalanine or tryptophan, so it likely arises from a read error. The DNA is left out, because the CDR3 cannot be placed on it with certainty; the CDR3 is given as TCRdb lists it. The J gene is TRBJ1-1, the V gene TRBV6-1; the table names TRBD1, a call not compared with the DNA. Germline values: CDR1 MNHNS, CDR2 SASEGT. From its first to its last residue, the CDR3 has 11 amino acids. The CDR3 reads CASSEGHWALS.

V is TRBV11-1 and J is TRBJ1-3, with TRBD1 as a possible D gene (6 bases). The germline CDR1 and CDR2 sequences are SGHAT and FQDESV (reference sequence). This CDR3 comprises 15 residues. V shed 4 bases and J shed 4 bases, with 14 bases lying between them. CDR3 in amino acids: CASSSRTGTGNTIYF. The DNA of the CDR3 is TGTGCCAGCAGCTCACGAACAGGGACAGGAAACACCATATATTTT.

The chain couples TRBV5-8 to TRBJ2-3; D might be TRBD1 or TRBD2, each matching 5 bases. Germline CDR1 SGHTS, CDR2 YDEGEE. The CDR3 consists of 14 residues. The V end lost 4 bases, the J end lost 2 bases, and 11 bases lay between the germline ends. The DNA for the CDR3 is TGTGCCAGCAGCGCCGGGACGTTCACAGATACGCAGTATTTT. It encodes CASSAGTFTDTQYF. Supplemented by reference TRBV5-8 and TRBJ2-3, the full variable domain reads EAGVTQSPTHLIKTRGQQATLRCSPISGHTSVYWYQQALGLGLQFLLWYDEGEERNRGNFPPRFSGRQFPNYSSELNVNALELEDSALYLCASSAGTFTDTQYFGPGTRLTVL.

The genes are TRBV21-1 and TRBJ2-3; the table's D call, TRBD2, was not checked against the DNA. TRBV21-1 is an annotated pseudogene. The CDR3 runs to 15 residues. The CDR3 sequence: CASPSGGLSTDTQYF. CDR3 in DNA: TGTGCCAGTCCTAGCGGGGGCCTTAGCACAGATACGCAGTATTTT.

This clone turned up a few times. The genes are TRBV18 and TRBJ1-2; TRBD1 might be the D (5 bases). In germline, CDR1 is KGHSH, CDR2 LQKENI. There are 16 residues in the CDR3. V was clipped by 0 bases and J by 5 bases, with 16 bases between them. The CDR3 nucleotides read TGTGCCAGCTCACCACCGGTGGGGCAGGGACCTTATGGCTACACCTTC. As protein: CASSPPVGQGPYGYTF.

This sequence joins TRBV28 and TRBJ1-5; D possibly corresponds to TRBD1 (5 bases). Germline CDR1 is MDHEN and CDR2 is SYDVKM. V was cut by 6 bases and J by 3 bases, with 9 bases left in between. The CDR3 extends over 13 amino acids. The CDR3 loop is CASSRDFNQPQHF. The CDR3 region has the DNA TGTGCCAGCAGCAGGGATTTCAATCAGCCCCAGCATTTT.